Below are 8 T cell receptor beta chains sequenced from a single sample in a study of Graves' ophthalmopathy and Graves' hyperthyroidism. Amplification of TCR beta CDR3 regions used RNA transcripts. HTBI primers were employed in first-round RT-PCR, then a second-round multiplex PCR followed. TCRdb re-derived calls from the multiplex PCR reads in MiXCR, one entry per CDR3 protein. Of 400,000 or so distinct CDR3 sequences listed, 17% are singletons. Material for sequencing was peripheral blood. The receptors here all came from an adult woman with stable Graves' hyperthyroidism.

This clonotype was picked up many times. The chain uses TRBV20-1 and TRBJ2-7, with TRBD2 matching over 9 bases. V trimming: 3 bases; J trimming: 3 bases; junction bases outside the gene matches: 3. Germline CDR1 and CDR2: DFQATT and SNEGSKA (reference sequence). The CDR3 sequence is 13 residues long. CDR3 residues: CSARREGLYEQYF. The CDR3 nucleotides are TGCAGTGCTAGGCGGGAGGGCCTCTACGAGCAGTACTTC.

The V and J genes are TRBV11-2 and TRBJ2-6; a weak D match, TRBD1 (5 bases). This CDR3 comprises 16 residues. V lost 5 bases to trimming and J lost 4 bases, with 15 bases between them. Germline V lookup: CDR1 SGHAT, CDR2 FQNNGV. CDR3 DNA sequence: TGTGCCAGCAGCGGCTTGCAGGGTAGGGGGGCCAACGTCCTGACTTTC. It is translated as CASSGLQGRGANVLTF.

This clonotype has at least ten counts. The gene calls are TRBV11-1 and TRBJ2-2; TRBD1 matches 7 bases. Germline V gene data show CDR1 as SGHAT and CDR2 as FQDESV (reference sequence). Germline trimming cut 2 bases from V and 5 bases from J; bases unmatched to any gene: 8. This CDR3 has 16 residues. CDR3: CASSLRMGQSTGELFF. CDR3 in DNA: TGTGCCAGCAGCTTAAGAATGGGACAGTCGACCGGGGAGCTGTTTTTT.

This clonotype has only a few counts. The V gene is TRBV6-1, the J gene TRBJ2-7; 11 nucleotides align to TRBD2. This CDR3 contains 15 residues. Germline loops: CDR1 MNHNS, CDR2 SASEGT. Losses at the gene ends were 6 bases for V and 3 bases for J; bases not matched to a gene: 7. CDR3 DNA sequence: TGTGCCAGCAGCGAACTAGCGGGAGAGGGCTACGAGCAGTACTTC. This translates into CASSELAGEGYEQYF.

This clonotype was counted a few times. V and J are TRBV12-3 or TRBV12-4 and TRBJ1-1; D unresolved. The CDR3 totals 12 residues. V was cut by 7 bases and J by 1 base, with 7 bases left in between. This chain's CDR3 is CASKSENTEAFF. The CDR3 DNA is TGTGCCAGCAAATCAGAGAACACTGAAGCTTTCTTT.

Comments on this clonotype: The conserved phenylalanine or tryptophan normally closing the CDR3 is absent here, so this likely arose from a read error. The chain joins TRBV12-3 or TRBV12-4 to TRBJ2-5; a possible D gene is TRBD2 (5 bases). The CDR3 length is 13 residues. The chain's CDR3 is CASTPQKGESQYY. The CDR3 coding sequence is TGTGCCAGCACCCCCCAAAAGGGAGAGTCCCAGTACTAC.

This clonotype was recorded many times. This chain links TRBV9 with TRBJ2-7; D call uncertain. Trimming took off 0 bases at V and 3 bases at J, with 7 bases between the two ends. Germline-derived CDR1 and CDR2 are SGDLS and YYNGEE. This CDR3 contains 13 residues. This CDR3 is CASSVGPDYEQYF. The DNA for the CDR3 is TGTGCCAGCAGCGTAGGACCTGACTACGAGCAGTACTTC.

Many counts were recorded for this clonotype. The chain has TRBV29-1 and TRBJ2-5, with 9 bases identical to TRBD1. This CDR3 region has 13 residues. Germline CDR1 is SQVTM and CDR2 is ANQGSEA. With V trimmed by 7 bases and J by 5 bases, 8 bases remained unmatched. The CDR3 DNA is TGCAGCGGTAGGGACAGGGCCCGGGAGACCCAGTACTTC. As protein: CSGRDRARETQYF.